The 24 T cell receptor beta chains below come from one sample, sequenced in a study of blood T cell repertoires in COVID-19. Sequencing was performed with immunoSEQ multiplex PCR; in TCRdb, only in-frame clones are kept and a portion is missing. The sample contains about 140,000 clones, about 83% of which appear only once. The sequenced material came from peripheral blood. The receptors shown here come from a man younger than 45 with COVID-19, enrolled during active disease.

This chain links TRBV29-1 with TRBJ2-7, with TRBD2 identical over 8 bases. V gave up 7 bases and J gave up 0 bases; unmatched junction bases: 5. CDR1 and CDR2 (germline): SQVTM, ANQGSEA. This CDR3 spans 13 amino acids. Written as DNA, the CDR3 is TGCAGCGCTCTACTAGCGGACTCCTACGAGCAGTACTTC. As protein: CSALLADSYEQYF.

This clone was found a few times. V gene TRBV7-9 combines with J gene TRBJ2-7; TRBD2 agrees at 8 bases. This CDR3 has 14 residues. Germline V CDR1 and CDR2: SEHNR, FQNEAQ (reference sequence). Losses at the gene ends were 7 bases for V and 0 bases for J; bases not matched to a gene: 5. CDR3 sequence (DNA): TGTGCCAGCACCCTTAGCGGGGACTCCTACGAGCAGTACTTC. This translates into CASTLSGDSYEQYF. Based on the CDR3 plus reference TRBV7-9 and TRBJ2-7, the full variable domain is DTGVSQNPRHKITKRGQNVTFRCDPISEHNRLYWYRQTLGQGPEFLTYFQNEAQLEKSRLLSDRFSAERPKGSFSTLEIQRTEQGDSAMYLCASTLSGDSYEQYFGPGTRLTVT.

This sequence joins TRBV10-2 and TRBJ1-2; TRBD1 matches 9 bases. The V and J ends lost 10 bases and 4 bases, in that order; junction bases with no gene match: 7. The CDR3 is 13 amino acids. Looked up from germline, CDR1 is WSHSY and CDR2 is SAAADI. The chain's CDR3 is CATWTGDVYGYTF. The CDR3 region has the DNA TGCGCCACCTGGACAGGGGACGTCTATGGCTACACCTTC.

This sequence joins TRBV7-8 and TRBJ1-4, with 9 bases identical to TRBD1. Germline V gene data show CDR1 as SGHVS and CDR2 as FQNEAQ. With V trimmed by 5 bases and J by 5 bases, 12 bases remained unmatched. This CDR3 has 17 amino acids. The CDR3, as DNA: TGTGCCAGCAGCGTACAGGGGGCCGAACTTTTAAATGAAAAACTGTTTTTT. Translated, it gives CASSVQGAELLNEKLFF.

This chain joins TRBV2 and TRBJ2-1, with 8 bases fitting TRBD2. With 0 bases clipped from V and 1 base from J, the junction kept 8 bases outside the gene matches. There are 18 residues in the CDR3. Germline V gene lookup returns CDR1 SNHLY and CDR2 FYNNEI. The CDR3 DNA is TGTGCCAGCAGTGAAGCGCTGAGTAGCGGGATTTCCTACAATGAGCAGTTCTTC. Amino acid sequence: CASSEALSSGISYNEQFF.

This chain joins TRBV2 and TRBJ1-2; TRBD1 aligns across 7 bases. The J segment lost 4 bases and the V segment lost 8 bases, leaving 4 bases of the junction unmatched. The CDR3 has 12 amino acids. Germline loops: CDR1 SNHLY, CDR2 FYNNEI. This CDR3 reads CASGRTGYGYTF. CDR3 bases: TGTGCCAGCGGACGGACAGGCTATGGCTACACCTTC.

The chain has TRBV10-3 and TRBJ1-2, with 8 positions matching TRBD1. The germline V gene encodes CDR1 ENHRY and CDR2 SYGVKD. The CDR3 loop spans 15 amino acids. V lost 4 bases, J lost 7 bases, and 11 bases stayed unmatched. This chain's CDR3 is CAISAGTGVSAGYTF. CDR3 bases: TGTGCCATCAGTGCAGGGACAGGAGTTTCTGCTGGCTACACCTTC.

The rearrangement uses TRBV30 and TRBJ1-2; TRBD1 matches 9 bases. CDR3 length: 13 residues. CDR1 is GTSNPN and CDR2 is SVGIG in the germline V gene (reference sequence). V shed 1 base and J 6 bases; nucleotides not matched to a gene: 3. CDR3 loop: CAWSAQGAHGYTF. As DNA, the CDR3 is TGTGCCTGGAGTGCACAGGGGGCTCATGGCTACACCTTC.

The chain combines TRBV9 with TRBJ2-6; 11 bases are shared with TRBD2. After removal of 3 bases from V and 0 bases from J, the junction contained 5 bases not matched to a gene. This CDR3 is 18 amino acids long. CDR1 is SGDLS, CDR2 YYNGEE, per germline. This CDR3 reads CASSAHGTSGSGANVLTF. For the CDR3, the DNA is TGTGCCAGCAGCGCTCACGGGACTAGCGGCTCTGGGGCCAACGTCCTGACTTTC.

This chain links TRBV15 with TRBJ2-1; D ambiguous. The V and J ends lost 4 bases and 6 bases respectively, with 10 bases between them. This CDR3 spans 13 amino acids. Germline CDR1 is LNHNV and CDR2 is YYDKDF (reference sequence). Here the CDR3 DNA reads TGTGCCACCAGCACTCTGAGCGCCAATGAGCAGTTCTTC. This codes for CATSTLSANEQFF.

This clone is medium-sized by share. V is TRBV6-4 and J is TRBJ2-2, with TRBD2 identical over 12 bases. The CDR3 is 16 amino acids. CDR1 MRHNA and CDR2 SNTAGT come from the germline V gene. V shed 0 bases and J 4 bases; nucleotides not matched to a gene: 0. The DNA for the CDR3 is TGTGCCAGCAGTGACTCGACTAGCGGGAGCACCGGGGAGCTGTTTTTT. Protein sequence: CASSDSTSGSTGELFF.

The chain is built from TRBV28 and TRBJ1-1, with TRBD1 identical over 7 bases. The CDR3 length is 11 residues. V shed 5 bases and J 7 bases; nucleotides not matched to a gene: 1. Germline V gives CDR1 MDHEN, CDR2 SYDVKM. CDR3: CASSRDSEAFF. For the CDR3, the DNA is TGTGCCAGCAGTCGGGACAGTGAAGCTTTCTTT.

The chain links TRBV18 to TRBJ2-1, with 7 bases lining up with TRBD2. Trimming at V came to 3 bases and at J to 4 bases, leaving 6 bases not matched to a gene. Germline V gene data show CDR1 as KGHSH and CDR2 as LQKENI. This CDR3 has 15 amino acids. The CDR3 bases are TGTGCCAGCTCACCGGTTCTAGCGGAATACAATGAGCAGTTCTTC. Translation gives CASSPVLAEYNEQFF.

This clone was observed a handful of times. The chain employs TRBV27 and TRBJ1-1, with TRBD1 as a possible D gene (5 bases). This CDR3 is 12 amino acids long. Deletions cut 4 bases from V and 5 bases from J, with 8 bases between. Germline V CDR1 and CDR2: MNHEY, SMNVEV (reference sequence). The CDR3 loop is CASSSGWTEAFF. CDR3 bases: TGTGCCAGCAGTTCAGGGTGGACTGAAGCTTTCTTT.

This chain links TRBV5-5 with TRBJ1-1; possibly TRBD1 for D (5 bases). The V end lost 3 bases, the J end lost 4 bases, and 7 bases lay between the germline ends. Germline CDR1 reads SGHKS; CDR2 reads YYEKEE (reference sequence). The CDR3 consists of 12 residues. CDR3 DNA sequence: TGTGCCAGCAGCTGGGGGGGCACTGAAGCTTTCTTT. Amino acid sequence: CASSWGGTEAFF.

The chain carries TRBV16 and TRBJ1-1; D gene ambiguous. Trimming pared 0 bases from V and 1 base from J, leaving 3 bases between. The V gene's germline CDR1 is KGHSY and CDR2 FQNENV. CDR3 length: 13 residues. Here the CDR3 reads CASSQSRNTEAFF. The CDR3 DNA reads TGTGCCAGCAGCCAATCCAGGAACACTGAAGCTTTCTTT.

V is TRBV9 and J is TRBJ2-7; unclear D gene. V was shortened by 0 bases and J by 0 bases, with 4 bases between the two germline ends. Germline lookup yields CDR1 SGDLS and CDR2 YYNGEE. CDR3 length: 13 residues. For the CDR3, the DNA is TGTGCCAGCAGCGTAGACACCTCCTACGAGCAGTACTTC. It yields the protein CASSVDTSYEQYF.

For the CDR3, the DNA is TGTGCCACCACACAGGGTGACGGGGCTTATGGCTACACCTTC. This sequence encodes CATTQGDGAYGYTF. This chain links TRBV28 with TRBJ1-2, with D perhaps TRBD1 (6 bases). V shed 10 bases and J shed 5 bases, with 20 bases lying between them. This CDR3 has 14 residues. Germline lookup yields CDR1 MDHEN and CDR2 SYDVKM.

J is TRBJ1-1 and V is TRBV3-1 (or the pseudogene TRBV3-2), with TRBD1 matching over 11 bases. Losses at the gene ends were 5 bases for V and 5 bases for J; bases not matched to a gene: 10. This CDR3 comprises 16 residues. The germline V gene encodes CDR1 LGHDT and CDR2 YNNKEL (reference sequence). The CDR3 nucleotides are TGTGCCAGCAGCGATCGGGACAGGGGGAGAGGAACTGAAGCTTTCTTT. Amino acids: CASSDRDRGRGTEAFF.

The chain uses TRBV10-3 and TRBJ2-1; 10 bases are shared with TRBD2. Germline CDR1 reads ENHRY; CDR2 reads SYGVKD. V lost 6 bases and J lost 6; bases outside the gene matches: 5. The CDR3 covers 14 residues. This CDR3 reads CAIRRVAGGNEQFF. CDR3 in DNA: TGTGCCATCAGAAGGGTAGCGGGAGGCAATGAGCAGTTCTTC.

The chain employs TRBV3-1 (or the pseudogene TRBV3-2) and TRBJ2-7; D gene unclear. V lost 1 base and J 0 bases, leaving 10 bases between the germline ends. The CDR3 spans 15 residues. Per germline, CDR1 LGHDT and CDR2 YNNKEL (reference sequence). CDR3 loop: CASSQGFSTSYEQYF. The CDR3 nucleotides are TGTGCCAGCAGCCAAGGTTTCAGTACCTCCTACGAGCAGTACTTC.

The rearrangement joins TRBV5-1 to TRBJ2-1; D is unclear. This CDR3 is 14 amino acids long. V was pared by 0 bases and J by 4 bases, with 8 bases between. Germline V gives CDR1 SGHRS, CDR2 YFSETQ. The CDR3 DNA reads TGCGCCAGCAGCTTGGAGCAGGAATACAATGAGCAGTTCTTC. Translated: CASSLEQEYNEQFF. The whole variable domain, remainder taken from reference TRBV5-1 and TRBJ2-1, is KAGVTQTPRYLIKTRGQQVTLSCSPISGHRSVSWYQQTPGQGLQFLFEYFSETQRNKGNFPGRFSGRQFSNSRSEMNVSTLELGDSALYLCASSLEQEYNEQFFGPGTRLTVL.

The V and J genes are TRBV2 and TRBJ2-1; weak D call: TRBD1 (6 bases). Germline CDR1 SNHLY, CDR2 FYNNEI. The CDR3 contains 14 residues. The V gene lost 5 bases and the J gene lost 4 bases, with 12 bases spanning the gap. The CDR3 sequence: CASSPGTYYNEQFF. The CDR3 DNA reads as TGTGCCAGCAGTCCCGGGACATATTACAATGAGCAGTTCTTC.

This clone appeared a single time. The junction departs from the called germline gene at one end, perhaps through a read error. The genes are TRBV7-9 and TRBJ1-3, with TRBD1 matching 9 bases. Germline CDR1 and CDR2: SEHNR and FQNEAQ (reference sequence). The CDR3 is 12 amino acids. The CDR3 region is CASSLARDRVNF. The CDR3 DNA is TGTGCCAGCAGCTTAGCGCGGGACAGGGTTAATTTT.